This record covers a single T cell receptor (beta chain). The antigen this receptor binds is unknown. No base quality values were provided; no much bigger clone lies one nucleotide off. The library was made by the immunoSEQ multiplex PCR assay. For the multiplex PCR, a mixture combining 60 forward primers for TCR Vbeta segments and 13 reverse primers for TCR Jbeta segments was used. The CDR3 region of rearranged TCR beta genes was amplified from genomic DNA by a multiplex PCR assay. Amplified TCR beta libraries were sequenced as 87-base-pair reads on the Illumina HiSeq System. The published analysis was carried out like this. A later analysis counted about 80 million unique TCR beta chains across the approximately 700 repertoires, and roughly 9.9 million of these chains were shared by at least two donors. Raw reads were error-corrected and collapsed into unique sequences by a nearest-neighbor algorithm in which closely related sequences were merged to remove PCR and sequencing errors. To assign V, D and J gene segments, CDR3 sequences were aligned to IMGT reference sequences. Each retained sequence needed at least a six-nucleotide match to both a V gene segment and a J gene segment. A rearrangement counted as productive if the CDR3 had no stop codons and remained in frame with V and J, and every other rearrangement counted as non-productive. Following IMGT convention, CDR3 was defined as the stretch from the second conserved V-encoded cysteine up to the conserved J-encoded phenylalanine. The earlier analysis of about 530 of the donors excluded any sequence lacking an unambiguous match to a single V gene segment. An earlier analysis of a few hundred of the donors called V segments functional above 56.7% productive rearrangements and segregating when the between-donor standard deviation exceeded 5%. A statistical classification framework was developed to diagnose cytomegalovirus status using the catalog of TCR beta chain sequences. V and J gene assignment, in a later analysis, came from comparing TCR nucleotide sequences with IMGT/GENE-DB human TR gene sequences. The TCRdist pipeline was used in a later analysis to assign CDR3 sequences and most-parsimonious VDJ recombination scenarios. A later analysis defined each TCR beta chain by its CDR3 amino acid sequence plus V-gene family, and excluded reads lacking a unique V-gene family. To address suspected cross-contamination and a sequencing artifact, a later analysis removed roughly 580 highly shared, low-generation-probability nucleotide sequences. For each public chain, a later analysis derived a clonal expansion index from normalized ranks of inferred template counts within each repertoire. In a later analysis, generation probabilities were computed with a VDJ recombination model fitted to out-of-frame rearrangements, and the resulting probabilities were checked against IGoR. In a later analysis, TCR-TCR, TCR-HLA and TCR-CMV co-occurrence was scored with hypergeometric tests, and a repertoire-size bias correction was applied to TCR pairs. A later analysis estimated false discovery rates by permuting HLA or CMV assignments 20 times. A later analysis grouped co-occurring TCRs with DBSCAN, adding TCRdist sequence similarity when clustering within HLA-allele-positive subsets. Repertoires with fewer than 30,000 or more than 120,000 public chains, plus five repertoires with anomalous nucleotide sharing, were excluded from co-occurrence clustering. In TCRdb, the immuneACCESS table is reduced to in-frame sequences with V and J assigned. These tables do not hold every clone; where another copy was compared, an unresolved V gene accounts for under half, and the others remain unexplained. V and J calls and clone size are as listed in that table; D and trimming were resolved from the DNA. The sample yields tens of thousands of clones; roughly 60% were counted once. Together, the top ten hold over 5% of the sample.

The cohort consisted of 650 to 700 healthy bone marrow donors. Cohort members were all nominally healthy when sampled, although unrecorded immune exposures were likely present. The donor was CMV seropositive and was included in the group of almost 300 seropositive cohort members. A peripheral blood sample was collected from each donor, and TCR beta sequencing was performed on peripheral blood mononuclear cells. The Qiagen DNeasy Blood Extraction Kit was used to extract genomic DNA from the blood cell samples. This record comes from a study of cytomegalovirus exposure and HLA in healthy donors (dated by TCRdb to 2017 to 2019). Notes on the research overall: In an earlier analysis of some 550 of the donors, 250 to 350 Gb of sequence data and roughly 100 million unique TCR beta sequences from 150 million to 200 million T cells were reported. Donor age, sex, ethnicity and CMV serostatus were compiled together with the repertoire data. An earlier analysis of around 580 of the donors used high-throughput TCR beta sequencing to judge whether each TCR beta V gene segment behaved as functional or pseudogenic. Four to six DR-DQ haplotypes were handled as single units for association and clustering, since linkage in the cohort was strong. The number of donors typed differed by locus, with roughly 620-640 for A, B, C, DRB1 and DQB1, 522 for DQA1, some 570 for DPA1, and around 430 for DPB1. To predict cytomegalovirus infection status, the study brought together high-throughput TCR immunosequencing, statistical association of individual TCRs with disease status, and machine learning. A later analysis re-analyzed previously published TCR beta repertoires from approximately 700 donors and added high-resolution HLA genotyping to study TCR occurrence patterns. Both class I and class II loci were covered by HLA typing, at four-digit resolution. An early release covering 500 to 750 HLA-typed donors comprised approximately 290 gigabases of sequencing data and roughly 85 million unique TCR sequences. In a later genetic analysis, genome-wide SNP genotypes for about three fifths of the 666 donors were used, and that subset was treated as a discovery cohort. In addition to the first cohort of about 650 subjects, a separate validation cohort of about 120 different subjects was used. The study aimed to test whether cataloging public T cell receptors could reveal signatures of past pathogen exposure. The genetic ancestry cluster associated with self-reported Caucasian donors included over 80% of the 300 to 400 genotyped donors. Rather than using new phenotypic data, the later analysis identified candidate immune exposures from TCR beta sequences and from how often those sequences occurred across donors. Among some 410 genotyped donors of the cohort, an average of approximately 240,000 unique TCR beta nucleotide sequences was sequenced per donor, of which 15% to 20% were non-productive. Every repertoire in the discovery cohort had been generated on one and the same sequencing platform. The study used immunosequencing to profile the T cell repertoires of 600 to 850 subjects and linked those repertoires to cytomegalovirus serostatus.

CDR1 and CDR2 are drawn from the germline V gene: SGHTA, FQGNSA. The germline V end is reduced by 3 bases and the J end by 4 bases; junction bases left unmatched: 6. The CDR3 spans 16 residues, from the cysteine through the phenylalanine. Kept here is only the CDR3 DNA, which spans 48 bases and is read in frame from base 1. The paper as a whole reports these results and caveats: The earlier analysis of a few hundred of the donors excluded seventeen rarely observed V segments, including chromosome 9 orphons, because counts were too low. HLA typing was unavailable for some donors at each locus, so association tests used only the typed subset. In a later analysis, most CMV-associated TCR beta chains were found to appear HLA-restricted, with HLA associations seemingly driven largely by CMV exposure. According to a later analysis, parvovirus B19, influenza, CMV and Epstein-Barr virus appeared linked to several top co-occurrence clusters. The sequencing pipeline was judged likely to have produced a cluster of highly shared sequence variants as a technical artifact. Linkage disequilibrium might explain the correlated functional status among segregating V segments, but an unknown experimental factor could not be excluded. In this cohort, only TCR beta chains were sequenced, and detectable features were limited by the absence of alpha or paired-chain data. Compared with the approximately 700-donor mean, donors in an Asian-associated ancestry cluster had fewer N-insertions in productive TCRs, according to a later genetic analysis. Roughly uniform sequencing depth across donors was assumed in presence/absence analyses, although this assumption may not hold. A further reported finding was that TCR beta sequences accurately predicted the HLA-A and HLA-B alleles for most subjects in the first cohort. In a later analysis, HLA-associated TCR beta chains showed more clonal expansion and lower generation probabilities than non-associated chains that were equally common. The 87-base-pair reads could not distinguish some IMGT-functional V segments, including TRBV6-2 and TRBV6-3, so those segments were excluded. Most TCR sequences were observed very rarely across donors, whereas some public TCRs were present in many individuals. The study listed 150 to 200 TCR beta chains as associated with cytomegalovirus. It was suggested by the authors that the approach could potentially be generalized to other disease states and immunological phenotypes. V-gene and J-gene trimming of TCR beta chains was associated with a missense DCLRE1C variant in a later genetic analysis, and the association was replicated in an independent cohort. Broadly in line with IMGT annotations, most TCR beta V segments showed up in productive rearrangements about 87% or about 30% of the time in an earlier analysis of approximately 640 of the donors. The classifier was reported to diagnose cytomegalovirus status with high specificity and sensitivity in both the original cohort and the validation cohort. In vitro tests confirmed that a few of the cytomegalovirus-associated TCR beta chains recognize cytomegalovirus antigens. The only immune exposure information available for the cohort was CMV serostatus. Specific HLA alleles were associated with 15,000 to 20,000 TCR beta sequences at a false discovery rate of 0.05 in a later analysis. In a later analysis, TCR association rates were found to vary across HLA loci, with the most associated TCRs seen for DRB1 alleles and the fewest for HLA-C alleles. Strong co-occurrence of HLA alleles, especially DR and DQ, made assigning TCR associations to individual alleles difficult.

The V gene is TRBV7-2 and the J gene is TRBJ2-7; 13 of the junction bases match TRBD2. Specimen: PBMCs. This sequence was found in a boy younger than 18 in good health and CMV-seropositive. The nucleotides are TGTGCCAGCAGCTTTGGACTAGCGGGAGCGGCGTACGAGCAGTACTTC. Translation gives CASSFGLAGAAYEQYF.